This paragraph covers one TCR beta chain sequence. The sample originates from a study of blood T cells in healthy people across ages. Combining a sample-barcoded 5' primer with a J-beta primer mix, a second PCR ran for roughly 7 to 11 cycles. A single record per CDR3 protein comes from TCRdb applying MiXCR to the 5' RACE reads. The sample includes roughly 830,000 distinct CDR3 sequences, 62% seen only once; the top ten take around a quarter. V lost 6 bases, J lost 2 bases, and 7 bases stayed unmatched. This CDR3 comprises 16 residues. Germline V CDR1 and CDR2: SGHTA, FQGNSA. The J gene is TRBJ2-3, the V gene TRBV7-2; 11 nucleotides match TRBD2. The specimen was blood. The clonotype originates from a man aged 25 to 40 in good health. CDR3 protein: CASSLLAGGSTDTQYF. CDR3 coding DNA: TGTGCCAGCAGTCTTTTAGCGGGGGGGTCCACAGATACGCAGTATTTT.